Listed below are T cell receptor beta chains from one sample, sequenced in a study of T cells in Graves' hyperthyroidism and ophthalmopathy. TCRdb re-called the multiplex PCR reads through MiXCR, storing one row per CDR3 protein. The profile shows fewer than 750,000 distinct CDR3 sequences, about 15% of them singletons. The specimen sequenced was blood. These receptors all stem from a woman aged 50 to 60 with Graves' ophthalmopathy. Each CDR3 is given without its conserved first and last residue.

j_call v_call cdr3_aa
TRBJ1-5 TRBV28 ASQRYREGRNQPQH
TRBJ1-1 TRBV5-1 ASSLRITGGLTEAF
TRBJ1-2 TRBV6-1 ASSYRQGVKYFNYGYT
TRBJ1-3 TRBV6-6 ASSYSPPNTIY
TRBJ2-5 TRBV6-5 ASSRQGVETQY
TRBJ2-2 TRBV6-2/TRBV6-3 ASRHNPGLNTGELF
TRBJ1-2 TRBV7-9 ASSLVLGSGGYT
TRBJ2-3 TRBV5-4 ASSLDKSSTDTQY
TRBJ2-3 TRBV28 ASRRSGLAGSRLSTDTQY
TRBJ2-3 TRBV11-3 ASSSPAEGSGASTDTQY
TRBJ2-5 TRBV6-2/TRBV6-3 AISSQTYNQY
TRBJ1-1 TRBV3-1 ASSQGTLGGTEAF
TRBJ2-1 TRBV29-1 SVEQGRAYEQF
TRBJ2-7 TRBV2 ASRGFVTGQGTLSYEQY
TRBJ2-6 TRBV28 ASSLYLSGANVLT
TRBJ2-1 TRBV24-1 ATSDFTSGSFDEQF
TRBJ1-1 TRBV7-9 ASSSTGFHTEAF
TRBJ2-7 TRBV29-1 SVILDGKEQY
TRBJ1-1 TRBV18 ASSPGQDPGGAF
TRBJ1-1 TRBV18 ASSPGGLIEAF
TRBJ2-7 TRBV7-2 ASSTGTLTYEQY
TRBJ1-5 TRBV29-1 SVADKGTGNQPQH
TRBJ2-1 TRBV20-1 SASNRGARSYNEQF
TRBJ2-3 TRBV5-1 ASSQSTGTTDTQY
TRBJ1-1 TRBV4-2 ASSQAGQGTEAF
TRBJ1-1 TRBV7-9 ASSSRWNTEAF
TRBJ1-4 TRBV7-2 ASSLAGPKAVASEKLF
TRBJ1-2 TRBV20-1 SARRVGGNYGYT
TRBJ1-1 TRBV7-3 ASSSHPGGEAF
TRBJ2-1 TRBV11-2 ASRRTSHYNEQF
TRBJ1-1 TRBV7-8 ASSLGEMSTEAF
TRBJ2-7 TRBV19 ASSIRDRGPYEQY
TRBJ2-7 TRBV6-5 ASSYSGPGDSYEQY
TRBJ2-2 TRBV12-3/TRBV12-4 ASSSGLVIANTGELF
TRBJ2-7 TRBV5-1 ASSLPTETGTRRYEQY
TRBJ2-2 TRBV28 ASSDSGRDNTGELF
TRBJ2-1 TRBV30 AWSGLAGEIYNEQF
TRBJ2-1 TRBV11-2 ASSLVGQGFINEQF
TRBJ2-3 TRBV13 ASSSATGGGTDTQY
TRBJ2-1 TRBV6-1 ASRKGGRSYNEQF
TRBJ2-2 TRBV5-1 ASSMGTGELF
TRBJ2-7 TRBV11-2 ASSLRLNAGTSGRVYYEQY
TRBJ1-5 TRBV20-1 SARADPVYSNQPQH